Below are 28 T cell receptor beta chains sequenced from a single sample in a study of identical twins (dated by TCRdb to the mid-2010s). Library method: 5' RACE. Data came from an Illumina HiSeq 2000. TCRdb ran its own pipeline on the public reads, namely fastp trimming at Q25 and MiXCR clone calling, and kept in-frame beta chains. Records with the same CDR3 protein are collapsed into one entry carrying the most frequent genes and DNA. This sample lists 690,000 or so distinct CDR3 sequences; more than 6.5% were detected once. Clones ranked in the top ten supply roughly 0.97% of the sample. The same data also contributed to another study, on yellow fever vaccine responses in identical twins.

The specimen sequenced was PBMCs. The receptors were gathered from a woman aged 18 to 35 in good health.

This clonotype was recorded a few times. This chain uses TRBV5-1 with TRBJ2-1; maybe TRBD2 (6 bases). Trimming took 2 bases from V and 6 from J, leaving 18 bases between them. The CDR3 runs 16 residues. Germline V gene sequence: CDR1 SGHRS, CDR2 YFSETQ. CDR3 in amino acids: CASSFQGGPAGNEQFF. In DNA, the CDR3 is TGCGCCAGCAGCTTTCAGGGAGGCCCCGCCGGCAATGAGCAGTTCTTC.

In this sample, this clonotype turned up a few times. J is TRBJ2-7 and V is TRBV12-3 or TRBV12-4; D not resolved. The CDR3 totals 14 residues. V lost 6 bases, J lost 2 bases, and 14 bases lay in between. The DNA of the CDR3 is TGTGCCAGCAGACGGGCAGGACCCACCTACGAGCAGTACTTC. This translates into CASRRAGPTYEQYF.

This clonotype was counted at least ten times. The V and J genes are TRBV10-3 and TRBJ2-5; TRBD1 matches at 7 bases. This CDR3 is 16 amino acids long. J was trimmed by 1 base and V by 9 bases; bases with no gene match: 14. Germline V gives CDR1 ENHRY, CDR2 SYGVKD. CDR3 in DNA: TGTGCCATTAGCCTCGGGACAGCGGTATCCCAAGAGACCCAGTACTTC. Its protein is CAISLGTAVSQETQYF.

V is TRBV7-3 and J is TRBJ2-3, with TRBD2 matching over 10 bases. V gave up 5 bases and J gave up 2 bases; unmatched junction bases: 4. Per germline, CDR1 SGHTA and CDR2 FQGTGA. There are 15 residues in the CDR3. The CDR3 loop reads CASSPAGGLTDTQYF. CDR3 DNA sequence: TGTGCCAGCAGCCCAGCGGGGGGGCTCACAGATACGCAGTATTTT.

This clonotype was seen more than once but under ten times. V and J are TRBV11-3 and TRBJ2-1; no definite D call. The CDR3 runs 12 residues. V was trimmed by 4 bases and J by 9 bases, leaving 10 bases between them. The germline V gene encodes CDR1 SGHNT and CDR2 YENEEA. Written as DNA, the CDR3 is TGTGCCAGCAGCTCCGAATCAAGTGAGCAGTTCTTC. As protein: CASSSESSEQFF.

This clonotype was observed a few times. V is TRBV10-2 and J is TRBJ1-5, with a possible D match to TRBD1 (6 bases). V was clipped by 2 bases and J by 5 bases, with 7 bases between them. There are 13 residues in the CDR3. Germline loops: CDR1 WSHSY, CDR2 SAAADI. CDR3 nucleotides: TGCGCCAGCAGTGAGCCAGGGGATCAGCCCCAGCATTTT. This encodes CASSEPGDQPQHF.

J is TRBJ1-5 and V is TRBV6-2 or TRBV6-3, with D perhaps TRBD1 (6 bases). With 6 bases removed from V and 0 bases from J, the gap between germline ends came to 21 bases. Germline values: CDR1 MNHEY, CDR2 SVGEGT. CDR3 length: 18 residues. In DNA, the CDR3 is TGTGCCAGCAGCCCTATGGGGGCAGCTTCCTATAGCAATCAGCCCCAGCATTTT. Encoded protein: CASSPMGAASYSNQPQHF.

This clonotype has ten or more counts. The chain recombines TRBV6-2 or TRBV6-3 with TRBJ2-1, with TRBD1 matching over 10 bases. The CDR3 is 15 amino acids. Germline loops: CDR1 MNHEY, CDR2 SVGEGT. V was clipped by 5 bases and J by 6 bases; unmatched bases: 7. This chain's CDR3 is CASSAPGTGVNEQFF. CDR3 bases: TGTGCCAGCAGTGCCCCCGGGACAGGGGTCAATGAGCAGTTCTTC.

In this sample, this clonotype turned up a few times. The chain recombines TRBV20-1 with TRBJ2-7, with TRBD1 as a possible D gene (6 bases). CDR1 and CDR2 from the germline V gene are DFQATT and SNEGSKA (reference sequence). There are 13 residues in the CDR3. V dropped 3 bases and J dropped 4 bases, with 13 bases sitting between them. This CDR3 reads CSASPRTEYEQYF. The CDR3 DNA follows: TGCAGTGCTAGTCCGAGGACAGAGTACGAGCAGTACTTC.

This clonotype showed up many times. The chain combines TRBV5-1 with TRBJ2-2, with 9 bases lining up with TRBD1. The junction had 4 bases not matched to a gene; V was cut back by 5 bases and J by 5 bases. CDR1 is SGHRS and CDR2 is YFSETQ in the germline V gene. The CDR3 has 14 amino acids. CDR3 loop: CASRPGQGTGELFF. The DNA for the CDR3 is TGCGCCAGCAGACCGGGACAGGGAACCGGGGAGCTGTTTTTT. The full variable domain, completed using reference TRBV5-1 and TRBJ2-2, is KAGVTQTPRYLIKTRGQQVTLSCSPISGHRSVSWYQQTPGQGLQFLFEYFSETQRNKGNFPGRFSGRQFSNSRSEMNVSTLELGDSALYLCASRPGQGTGELFFGEGSRLTVL.

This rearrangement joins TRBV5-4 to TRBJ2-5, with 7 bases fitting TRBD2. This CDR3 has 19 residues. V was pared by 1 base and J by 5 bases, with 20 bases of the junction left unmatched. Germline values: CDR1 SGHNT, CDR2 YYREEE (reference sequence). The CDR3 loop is CASSLYGLRREQEVETQYF. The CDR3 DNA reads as TGTGCCAGCAGCTTGTACGGGTTGAGGCGGGAGCAGGAGGTTGAGACCCAGTACTTC.

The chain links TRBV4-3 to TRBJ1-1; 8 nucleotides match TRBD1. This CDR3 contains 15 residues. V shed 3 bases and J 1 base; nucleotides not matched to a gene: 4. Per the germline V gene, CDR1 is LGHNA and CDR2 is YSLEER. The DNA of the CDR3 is TGCGCCAGCAGCCACAGGGGGACAGGGAACACTGAAGCTTTCTTT. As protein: CASSHRGTGNTEAFF.

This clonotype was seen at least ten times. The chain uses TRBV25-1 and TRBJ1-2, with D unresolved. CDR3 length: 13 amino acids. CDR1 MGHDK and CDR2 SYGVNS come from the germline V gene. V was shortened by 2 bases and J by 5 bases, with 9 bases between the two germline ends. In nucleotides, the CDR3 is TGTGCCAGCAGTGAAGCCGGCTTATATGGCTACACCTTC. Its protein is CASSEAGLYGYTF.

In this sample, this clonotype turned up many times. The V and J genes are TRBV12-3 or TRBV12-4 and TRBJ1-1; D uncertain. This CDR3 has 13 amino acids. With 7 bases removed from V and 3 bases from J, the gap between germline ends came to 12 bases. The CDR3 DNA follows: TGTGCCAGCACCCAAGGAGTCTACACTGAAGCTTTCTTT. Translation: CASTQGVYTEAFF.

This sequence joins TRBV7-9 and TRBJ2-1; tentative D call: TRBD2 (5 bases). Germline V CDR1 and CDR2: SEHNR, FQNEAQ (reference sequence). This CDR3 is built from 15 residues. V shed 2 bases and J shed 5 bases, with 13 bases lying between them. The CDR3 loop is CASSLFLSADNEQFF. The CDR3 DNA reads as TGTGCCAGCAGCTTATTTCTTAGCGCGGACAATGAGCAGTTCTTC.

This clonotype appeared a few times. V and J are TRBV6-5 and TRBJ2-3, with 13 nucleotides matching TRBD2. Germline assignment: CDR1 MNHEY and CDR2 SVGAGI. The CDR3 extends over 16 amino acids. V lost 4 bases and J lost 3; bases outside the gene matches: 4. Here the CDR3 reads CASSSQTSGRTDTQYF. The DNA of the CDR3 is TGTGCCAGCAGTTCTCAGACTAGCGGGAGGACAGATACGCAGTATTTT.

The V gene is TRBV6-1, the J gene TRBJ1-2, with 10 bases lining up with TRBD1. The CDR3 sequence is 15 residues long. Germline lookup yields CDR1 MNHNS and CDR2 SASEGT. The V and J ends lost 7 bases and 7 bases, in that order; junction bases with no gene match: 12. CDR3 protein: CASIRREGQGSGYTF. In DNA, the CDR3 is TGTGCCAGCATTAGAAGGGAGGGACAGGGGTCTGGCTACACCTTC.

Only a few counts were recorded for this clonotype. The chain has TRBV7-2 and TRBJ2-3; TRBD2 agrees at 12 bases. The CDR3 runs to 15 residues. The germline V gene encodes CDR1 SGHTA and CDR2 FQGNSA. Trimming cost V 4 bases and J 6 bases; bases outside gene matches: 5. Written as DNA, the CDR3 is TGTGCCAGCAGCTGGCTAGCGGGGGGGCTGGATACGCAGTATTTT. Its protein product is CASSWLAGGLDTQYF.

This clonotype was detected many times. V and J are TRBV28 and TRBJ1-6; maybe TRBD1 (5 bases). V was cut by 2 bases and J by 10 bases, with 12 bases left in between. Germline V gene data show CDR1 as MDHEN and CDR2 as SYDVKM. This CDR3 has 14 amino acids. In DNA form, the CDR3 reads TGTGCCAGCAGTTTACCCCATTGGGGGTCACCCCTCCACTTT. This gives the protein CASSLPHWGSPLHF.

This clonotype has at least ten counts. The CDR3: CAISSGLHSYNEQFF. For the CDR3, the DNA is TGTGCCATCAGTTCGGGACTTCACTCCTACAATGAGCAGTTCTTC. This rearrangement joins TRBV10-3 to TRBJ2-1, with a tentative D call TRBD2 (6 bases). Germline values: CDR1 ENHRY, CDR2 SYGVKD. V dropped 5 bases and J dropped 0 bases, with 11 bases sitting between them. The CDR3 has 15 residues.

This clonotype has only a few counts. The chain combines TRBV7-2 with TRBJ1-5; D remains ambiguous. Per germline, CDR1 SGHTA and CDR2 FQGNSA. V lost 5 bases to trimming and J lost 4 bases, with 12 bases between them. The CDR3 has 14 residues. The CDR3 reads CASSLNTVNQPQHF. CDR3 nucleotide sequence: TGTGCCAGCAGCCTAAATACGGTTAATCAGCCCCAGCATTTT.

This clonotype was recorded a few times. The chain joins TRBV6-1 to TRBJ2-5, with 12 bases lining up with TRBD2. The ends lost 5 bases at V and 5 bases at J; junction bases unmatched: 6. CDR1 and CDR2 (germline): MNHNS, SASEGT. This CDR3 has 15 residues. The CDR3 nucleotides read TGTGCCAGCAGTCGGACTAGCGGGAATTGGGAGACCCAGTACTTC. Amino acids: CASSRTSGNWETQYF.

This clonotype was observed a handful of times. CDR3 sequence (DNA): TGTGCCAGCAGCTTAGCTGGGGCGCAAGGGGAGCCCCAGCATTTT. Protein: CASSLAGAQGEPQHF. This chain joins TRBV7-9 and TRBJ1-5; D might be TRBD1 (5 bases). With 0 bases removed from V and 8 bases from J, the gap between germline ends came to 14 bases. The CDR3 is made up of 15 amino acids. CDR1 and CDR2 (germline): SEHNR, FQNEAQ (reference sequence).

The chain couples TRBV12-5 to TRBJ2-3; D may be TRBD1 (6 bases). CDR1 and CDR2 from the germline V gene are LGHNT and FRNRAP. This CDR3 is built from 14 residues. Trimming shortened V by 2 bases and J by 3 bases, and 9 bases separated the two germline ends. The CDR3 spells CASGLNTGTDTQYF. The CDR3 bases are TGTGCTAGTGGTTTGAACACAGGGACAGATACGCAGTATTTT.

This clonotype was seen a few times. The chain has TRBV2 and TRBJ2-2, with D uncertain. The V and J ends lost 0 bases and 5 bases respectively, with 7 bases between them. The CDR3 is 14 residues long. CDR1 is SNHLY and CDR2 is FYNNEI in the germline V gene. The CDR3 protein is CASSEALPTGELFF. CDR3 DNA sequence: TGTGCCAGCAGTGAAGCGCTTCCTACCGGGGAGCTGTTTTTT.

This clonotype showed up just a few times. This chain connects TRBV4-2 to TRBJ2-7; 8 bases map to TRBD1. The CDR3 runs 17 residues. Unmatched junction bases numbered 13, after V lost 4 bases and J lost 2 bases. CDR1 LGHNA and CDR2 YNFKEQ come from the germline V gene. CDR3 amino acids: CASSRTAGTGEAYEQYF. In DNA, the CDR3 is TGTGCCAGCAGCCGTACGGCCGGGACAGGTGAAGCCTACGAGCAGTACTTC.

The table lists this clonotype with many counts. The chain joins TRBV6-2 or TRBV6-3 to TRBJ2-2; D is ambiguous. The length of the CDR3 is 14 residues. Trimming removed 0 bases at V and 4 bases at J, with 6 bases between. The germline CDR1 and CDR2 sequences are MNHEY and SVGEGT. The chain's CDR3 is CASSYSILTGELFF. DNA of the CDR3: TGTGCCAGCAGTTACTCGATCCTCACCGGGGAGCTGTTTTTT.

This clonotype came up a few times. CDR3 sequence: CASSLSTGGPLNTGELFF. DNA of the CDR3: TGTGCCAGCAGCTTAAGTACAGGGGGCCCATTGAACACCGGGGAGCTGTTTTTT. The genes are TRBV11-1 and TRBJ2-2; 9 bases map to TRBD1. V lost 2 bases and J lost 1; bases outside the gene matches: 8. The CDR3 runs 18 residues. Germline values: CDR1 SGHAT, CDR2 FQDESV (reference sequence).